The 14 T cell receptor beta chains below all came from one sample that was sequenced in a study of CD4 T cells in relation to SARS-CoV-2 and coronaviruses. Which antigens these TCRs recognize remains unknown. The method was immunoSEQ multiplex PCR; TCRdb's version includes in-frame clones alone and lacks a portion of them. The table records about 40,000 clones, more than 70% of them present only once. Sequencing was carried out using naive CD4+ T cells from PBMCs, cultured in vitro. As for subset: naive CD4+ T cells isolated by negative enrichment. The receptors were gathered from an adult with COVID-19.

This chain connects TRBV4-1 to TRBJ2-7, with 7 nucleotides matching TRBD1. V was clipped by 3 bases and J by 1 base; unmatched bases: 12. CDR3 length equals 17 residues. In germline, CDR1 is MGHRA, CDR2 YSYEKL. In DNA, the CDR3 is TGCGCCAGCAGCCATCAAATCAACCGACAGGGTTCCTACGAGCAGTACTTC. Translating gives CASSHQINRQGSYEQYF.

CDR3 sequence (DNA): TGTGCCACCAGTGATTCGACAGACTATCGGGAGACCCAGTACTTC. It translates to CATSDSTDYRETQYF. This chain uses TRBV24-1 with TRBJ2-5, with D possibly called TRBD1 or TRBD2 (5 bases each). Looked up from germline, CDR1 is KGHDR and CDR2 is SFDVKD. The CDR3 is 15 amino acids. V lost 2 bases and J lost 5, with 14 bases in between.

V and J are TRBV5-1 and TRBJ2-7, with 12 bases aligning to TRBD2. After removal of 4 bases from V and 6 bases from J, the junction contained 5 bases not matched to a gene. The length of the CDR3 is 14 residues. Germline CDR1 is SGHRS and CDR2 is YFSETQ. The CDR3, as DNA: TGCGCCAGCAGCCGGACTAGCGGGGCTTTCGAGCAGTACTTC. This gives the protein CASSRTSGAFEQYF.

CDR3 in amino acids: CSVNSGNTIYF. In nucleotides, the CDR3 is TGCAGCGTTAACAGCGGAAACACCATATATTTT. The V call is TRBV29-1, the J call TRBJ1-3; no clear D. V was trimmed by 5 bases and J by 4 bases, leaving 6 bases between them. This CDR3 has 11 residues. Germline CDR1 SQVTM, CDR2 ANQGSEA.

J is TRBJ1-5 and V is TRBV19, with a tentative D call TRBD1 (6 bases). The germline V and J ends were trimmed by 5 bases and 6 bases, with 14 bases remaining between them. Germline CDR1 and CDR2: LNHDA and SQIVND (reference sequence). This CDR3 comprises 14 residues. The CDR3, as DNA: TGTGCCAGTAGTCGGAGGGACATCAGTCAGCCCCAGCATTTT. Its protein product is CASSRRDISQPQHF.

The rearrangement joins TRBV24-1 to TRBJ2-6, with D hard to call. The V end was cut by 4 bases, the J end by 2 bases, with 11 bases between. The CDR3 is 16 amino acids. CDR1 is KGHDR and CDR2 is SFDVKD in the germline V gene. For the CDR3, the DNA is TGTGCCACCAGTGACTCGACATCGCCTGGGGCCAACGTCCTGACTTTC. Protein: CATSDSTSPGANVLTF.

The genes are TRBV3-1 (or the pseudogene TRBV3-2) and TRBJ2-7; D gene uncertain. V lost 4 bases and J 3 bases, leaving 7 bases between the germline ends. The germline CDR1 and CDR2 sequences are LGHDT and YNNKEL (reference sequence). This CDR3 region has 12 residues. In nucleotides, the CDR3 is TGTGCCAGCAGCCGGAATCTCTACGAGCAGTACTTC. Protein product: CASSRNLYEQYF.

The chain recombines TRBV9 with TRBJ2-3, with 8 bases aligning to TRBD2. V lost 5 bases and J lost 4; bases outside the gene matches: 9. The CDR3 loop spans 15 amino acids. Per germline, CDR1 SGDLS and CDR2 YYNGEE. CDR3 nucleotides: TGTGCCAGCAGTGGGGGGCTAGCGGGCGCAGATACGCAGTATTTT. As protein: CASSGGLAGADTQYF. Full variable domain (rest looked up from reference TRBV9 and TRBJ2-3): DSGVTQTPKHLITATGQRVTLRCSPRSGDLSVYWYQQSLDQGLQFLIQYYNGEERAKGNILERFSAQQFPDLHSELNLSSLELGDSALYFCASSGGLAGADTQYFGPGTRLTVL.

The chain recombines TRBV19 with TRBJ2-3; 10 nucleotides align to TRBD2. V lost 5 bases and J lost 6; bases outside the gene matches: 8. The CDR3 is 15 amino acids. Per the germline V gene, CDR1 is LNHDA and CDR2 is SQIVND (reference sequence). The CDR3 region is CASSPPGLASDTQYF. In DNA, the CDR3 is TGTGCCAGTAGTCCCCCGGGACTAGCGAGCGATACGCAGTATTTT.

The chain links TRBV7-2 to TRBJ2-4; either TRBD1 or TRBD2 may supply D (5 bases each). The CDR3 is 16 residues long. V was shortened by 2 bases and J by 9 bases, with 20 bases between the two germline ends. Germline CDR1 and CDR2: SGHTA and FQGNSA. The CDR3 loop is CASSLFTRQNRGIQYF. For the CDR3, the DNA is TGTGCCAGCAGCTTATTTACCCGACAGAATCGGGGCATTCAGTACTTC.

The rearrangement uses TRBV11-2 and TRBJ2-1; TRBD2 aligns across 8 bases. J was trimmed by 8 bases and V by 1 base; bases with no gene match: 10. The CDR3 is 16 amino acids. Germline V gene sequence: CDR1 SGHAT, CDR2 FQNNGV. The CDR3 protein is CASSLAGGWSADEQFF. Here the CDR3 DNA reads TGTGCCAGCAGCTTAGCGGGAGGGTGGTCAGCCGATGAGCAGTTCTTC.

This clone is a singleton in its sample. The rearrangement links TRBV7-3 to TRBJ2-2; TRBD2 matches at 9 bases. The V gene end was trimmed by 4 bases and the J gene end by 5 bases; junction bases not matched to a gene: 2. Germline CDR1 and CDR2: SGHTA and FQGTGA. The CDR3 is made up of 14 amino acids. CDR3 sequence reads: CASSSTSGTGELFF. CDR3 sequence (DNA): TGTGCCAGCAGCTCGACTAGCGGAACCGGGGAGCTGTTTTTT.

The CDR3 here is CASSLGQVRRDGTEAFF. As DNA, the CDR3 is TGTGCCAGCAGTCTGGGACAGGTTCGGCGGGACGGGACTGAAGCTTTCTTT. The V call is TRBV6-6, the J call TRBJ1-1, with 8 bases aligning to TRBD1. The germline V gene has CDR1 MNHNY and CDR2 SVGAGI (reference sequence). Losses at the gene ends were 5 bases for V and 5 bases for J; bases not matched to a gene: 16. This CDR3 region has 17 residues.

J is TRBJ2-2 and V is TRBV4-3, with D perhaps matching TRBD2 (6 bases). V lost 4 bases to trimming and J lost 6 bases, with 15 bases between them. Germline-derived CDR1 and CDR2 are LGHNA and YSLEER. The CDR3 has 15 residues. In DNA form, the CDR3 reads TGCGCCAGCAGCCTCACCGGGAGAAGCGCCGGGGAGCTGTTTTTT. Protein: CASSLTGRSAGELFF.